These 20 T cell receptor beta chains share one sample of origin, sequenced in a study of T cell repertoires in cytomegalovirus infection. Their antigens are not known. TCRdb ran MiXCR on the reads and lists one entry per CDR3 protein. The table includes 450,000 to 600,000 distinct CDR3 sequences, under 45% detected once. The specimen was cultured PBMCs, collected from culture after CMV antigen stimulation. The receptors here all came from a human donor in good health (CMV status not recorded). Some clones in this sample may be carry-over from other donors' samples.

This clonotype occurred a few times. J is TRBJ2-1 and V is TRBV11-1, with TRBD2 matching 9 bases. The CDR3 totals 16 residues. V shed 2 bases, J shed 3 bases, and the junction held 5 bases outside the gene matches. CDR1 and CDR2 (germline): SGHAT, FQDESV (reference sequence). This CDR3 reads CASSLRLAASYNEQFF. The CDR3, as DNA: TGTGCCAGCAGCTTACGACTAGCGGCGAGCTACAATGAGCAGTTCTTC.

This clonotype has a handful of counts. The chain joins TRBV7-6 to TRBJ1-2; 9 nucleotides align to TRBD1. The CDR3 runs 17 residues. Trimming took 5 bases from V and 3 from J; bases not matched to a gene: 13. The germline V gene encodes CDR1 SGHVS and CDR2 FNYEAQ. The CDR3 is CASSPFTGTGRHYGYTF. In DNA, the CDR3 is TGTGCCAGCAGCCCATTCACCGGGACAGGGAGGCACTATGGCTACACCTTC. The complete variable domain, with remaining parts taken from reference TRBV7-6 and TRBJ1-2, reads GAGVSQSPRYKVTKRGQDVALRCDPISGHVSLYWYRQALGQGPEFLTYFNYEAQQDKSGLPNDRFSAERPEGSISTLTIQRTEQRDSAMYRCASSPFTGTGRHYGYTFGSGTRLTVV.

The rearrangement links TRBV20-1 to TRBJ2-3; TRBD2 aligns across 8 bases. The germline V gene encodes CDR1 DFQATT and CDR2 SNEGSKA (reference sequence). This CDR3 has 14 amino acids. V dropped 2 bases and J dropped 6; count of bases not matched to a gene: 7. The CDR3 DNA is TGCAGTGCTAGAAAGGGCGGGGGGCAGGATACGCAGTATTTT. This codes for CSARKGGGQDTQYF.

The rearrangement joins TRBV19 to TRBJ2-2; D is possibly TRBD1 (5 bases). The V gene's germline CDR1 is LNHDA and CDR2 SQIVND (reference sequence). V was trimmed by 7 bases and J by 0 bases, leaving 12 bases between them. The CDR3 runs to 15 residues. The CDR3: CASISQGSNTGELFF. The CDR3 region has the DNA TGTGCCAGTATATCCCAGGGATCGAACACCGGGGAGCTGTTTTTT.

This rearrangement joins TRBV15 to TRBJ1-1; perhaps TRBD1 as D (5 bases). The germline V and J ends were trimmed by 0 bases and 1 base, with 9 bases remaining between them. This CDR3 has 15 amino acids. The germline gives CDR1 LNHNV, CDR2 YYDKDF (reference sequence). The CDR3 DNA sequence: TGTGCCACCAGCAGAGACAGACAGTGGAACACTGAAGCTTTCTTT. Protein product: CATSRDRQWNTEAFF.

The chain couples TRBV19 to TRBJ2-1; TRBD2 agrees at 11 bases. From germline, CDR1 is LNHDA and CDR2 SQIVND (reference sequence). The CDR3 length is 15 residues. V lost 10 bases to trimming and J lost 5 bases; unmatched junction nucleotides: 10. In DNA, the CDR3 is TGTGCCACCAAAACTAGCGGGGGAGCTAACAATGAGCAGTTCTTC. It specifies CATKTSGGANNEQFF.

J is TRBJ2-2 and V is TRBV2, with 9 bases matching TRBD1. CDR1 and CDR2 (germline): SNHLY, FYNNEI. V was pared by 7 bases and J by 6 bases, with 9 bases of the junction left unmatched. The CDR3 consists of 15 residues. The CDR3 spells CASIEGTGIAGELFF. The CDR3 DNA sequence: TGTGCCAGCATAGAAGGGACAGGGATTGCCGGGGAGCTGTTTTTT.

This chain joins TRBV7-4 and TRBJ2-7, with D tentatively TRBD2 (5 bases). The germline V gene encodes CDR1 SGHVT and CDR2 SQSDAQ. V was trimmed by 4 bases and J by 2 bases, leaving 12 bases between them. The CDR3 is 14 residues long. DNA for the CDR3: TGTGCCAGCAGCTGGGGAGCAGCAACCTACGAGCAGTACTTC. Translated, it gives CASSWGAATYEQYF.

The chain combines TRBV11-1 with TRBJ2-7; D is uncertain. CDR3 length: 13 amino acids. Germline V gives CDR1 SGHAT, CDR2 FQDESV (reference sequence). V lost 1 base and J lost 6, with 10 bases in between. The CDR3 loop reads CASSLEAIREQYF. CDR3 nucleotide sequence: TGTGCCAGCAGCTTAGAGGCGATACGCGAGCAGTACTTC.

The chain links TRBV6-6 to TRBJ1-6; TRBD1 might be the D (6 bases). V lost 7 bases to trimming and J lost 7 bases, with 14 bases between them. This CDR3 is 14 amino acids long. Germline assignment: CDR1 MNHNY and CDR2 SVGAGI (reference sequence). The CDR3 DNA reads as TGTGCCAGCAACCACAGGACAGACAATTCACCCCTCCACTTT. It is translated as CASNHRTDNSPLHF.

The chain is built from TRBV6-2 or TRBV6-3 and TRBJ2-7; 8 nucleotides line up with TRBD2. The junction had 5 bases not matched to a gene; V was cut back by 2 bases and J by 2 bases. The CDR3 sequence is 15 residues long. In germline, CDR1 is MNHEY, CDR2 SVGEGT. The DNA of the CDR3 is TGTGCCAGCAGTTACCTGGGACTAGTCCCCTACGAGCAGTACTTC. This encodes CASSYLGLVPYEQYF.

CDR3 in DNA: TGTGCCAGCAGCGGGACAGGGGTTTACCCTGGAAACACCATATATTTT. Amino acids: CASSGTGVYPGNTIYF. The gene calls are TRBV7-4 and TRBJ1-3, with 10 bases fitting TRBD1. CDR3 length: 16 amino acids. The ends lost 5 bases at V and 2 bases at J; junction bases unmatched: 6. Per germline, CDR1 SGHVT and CDR2 SQSDAQ.

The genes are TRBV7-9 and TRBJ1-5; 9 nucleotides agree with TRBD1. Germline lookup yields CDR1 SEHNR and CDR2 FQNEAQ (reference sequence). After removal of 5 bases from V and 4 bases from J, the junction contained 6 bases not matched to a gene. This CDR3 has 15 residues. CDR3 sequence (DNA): TGTGCCAGCAGCCCCGGACAGGGGCCAAATCAGCCCCAGCATTTT. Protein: CASSPGQGPNQPQHF.

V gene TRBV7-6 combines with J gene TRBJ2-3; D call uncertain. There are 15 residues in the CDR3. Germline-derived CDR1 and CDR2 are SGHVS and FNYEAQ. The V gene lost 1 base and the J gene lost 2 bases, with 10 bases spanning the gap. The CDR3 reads CASSLGPPATDTQYF. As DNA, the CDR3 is TGTGCCAGCAGCTTAGGGCCGCCAGCCACAGATACGCAGTATTTT.

The DNA for the CDR3 is TGTGCCAGCAACCCCGGACAGCTAAACAATGAGCAGTTCTTC. Translated, it gives CASNPGQLNNEQFF. This sequence joins TRBV12-3 or TRBV12-4 and TRBJ2-1; the D gene is possibly TRBD1 (6 bases). V lost 7 bases to trimming and J lost 5 bases, with 15 bases between them. This CDR3 contains 14 residues.

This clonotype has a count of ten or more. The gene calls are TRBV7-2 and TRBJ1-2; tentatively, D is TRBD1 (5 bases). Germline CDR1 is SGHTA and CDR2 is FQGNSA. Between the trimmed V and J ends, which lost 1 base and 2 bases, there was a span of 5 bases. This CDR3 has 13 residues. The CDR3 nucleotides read TGTGCCAGCAGCTTAGGGGGGAACTATGGCTACACCTTC. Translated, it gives CASSLGGNYGYTF.

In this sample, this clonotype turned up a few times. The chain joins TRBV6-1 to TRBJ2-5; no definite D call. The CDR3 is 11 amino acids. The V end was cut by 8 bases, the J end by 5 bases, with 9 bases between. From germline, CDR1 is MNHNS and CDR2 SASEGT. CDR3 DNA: TGTGCCAGCCATGGATGGGAGACCCAGTACTTC. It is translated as CASHGWETQYF.

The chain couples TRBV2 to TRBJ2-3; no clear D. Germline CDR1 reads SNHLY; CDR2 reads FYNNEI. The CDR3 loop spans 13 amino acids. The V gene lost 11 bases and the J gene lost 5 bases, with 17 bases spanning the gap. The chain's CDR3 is CAGSGSTEDTQYF. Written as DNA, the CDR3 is TGTGCCGGTTCTGGGTCAACGGAAGATACGCAGTATTTT. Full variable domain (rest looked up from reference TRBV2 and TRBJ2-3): EPEVTQTPSHQVTQMGQEVILRCVPISNHLYFYWYRQILGQKVEFLVSFYNNEISEKSEIFDDQFSVERPDGSNFTLKIRSTKLEDSAMYFCAGSGSTEDTQYFGPGTRLTVL.

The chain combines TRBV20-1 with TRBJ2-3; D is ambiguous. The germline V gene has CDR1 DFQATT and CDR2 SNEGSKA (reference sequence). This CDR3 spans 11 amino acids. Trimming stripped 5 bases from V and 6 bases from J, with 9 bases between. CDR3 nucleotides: TGCAGTGCTTCCTCAGCGGATACGCAGTATTTT. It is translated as CSASSADTQYF.

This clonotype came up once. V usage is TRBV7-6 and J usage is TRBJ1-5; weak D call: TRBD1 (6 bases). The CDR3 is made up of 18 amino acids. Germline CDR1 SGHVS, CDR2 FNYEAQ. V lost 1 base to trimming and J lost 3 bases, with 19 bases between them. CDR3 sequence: CASSLGGAAGGPNQPQHF. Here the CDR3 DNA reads TGTGCCAGCAGCTTAGGGGGGGCTGCGGGGGGACCCAATCAGCCCCAGCATTTT. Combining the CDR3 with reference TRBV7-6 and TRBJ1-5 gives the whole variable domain GAGVSQSPRYKVTKRGQDVALRCDPISGHVSLYWYRQALGQGPEFLTYFNYEAQQDKSGLPNDRFSAERPEGSISTLTIQRTEQRDSAMYRCASSLGGAAGGPNQPQHFGDGTRLSIL.